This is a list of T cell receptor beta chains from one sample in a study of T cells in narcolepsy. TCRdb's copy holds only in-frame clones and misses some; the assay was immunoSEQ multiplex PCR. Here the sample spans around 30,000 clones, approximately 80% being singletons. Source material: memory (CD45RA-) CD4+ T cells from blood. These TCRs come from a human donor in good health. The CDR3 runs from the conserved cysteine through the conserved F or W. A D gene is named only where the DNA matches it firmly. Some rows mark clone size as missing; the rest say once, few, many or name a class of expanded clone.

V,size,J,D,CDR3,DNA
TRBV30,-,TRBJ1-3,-,CAWSAQSSRNTIYF,TGTGCCTGGAGCGCTCAGAGTTCCCGAAACACCATATATTTT
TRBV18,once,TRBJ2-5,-,CASSPSPGAGETQYF,TGTGCCAGCTCACCATCCCCGGGGGCGGGAGAGACCCAGTACTTC
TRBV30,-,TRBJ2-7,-,CAWSSSGHEQYF,TGTGCCTGGAGTTCAAGCGGCCACGAGCAGTACTTC
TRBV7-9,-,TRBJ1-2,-,CASSREGIYGYTF,TGTGCCAGCAGCAGGGAGGGCATCTATGGCTACACCTTC
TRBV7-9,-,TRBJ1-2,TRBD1,CASSLAGQNYGYTF,TGTGCCAGCAGCTTAGCGGGACAGAACTATGGCTACACCTTC
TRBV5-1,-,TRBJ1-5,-,CASSPSHSNQPQHF,TGCGCCAGCAGCCCATCCCATAGCAATCAGCCCCAGCATTTT
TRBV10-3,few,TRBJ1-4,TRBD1,CAISEQGGNEKLFF,TGTGCCATCAGTGAACAGGGGGGTAATGAAAAACTGTTTTTT
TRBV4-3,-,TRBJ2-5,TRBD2,CASSQLAGVPETQYF,TGCGCCAGCAGCCAACTAGCGGGGGTTCCAGAGACCCAGTACTTC
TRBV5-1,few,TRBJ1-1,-,CASSLSGDTEAFF,TGCGCCAGCAGCTTATCGGGGGACACTGAAGCTTTCTTT
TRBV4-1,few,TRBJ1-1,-,CASSPRRGIGTEAFF,TGCGCCAGCAGCCCCCGGAGGGGTATTGGCACTGAAGCTTTCTTT
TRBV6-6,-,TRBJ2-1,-,CASTEISRFF,TGTGCCAGCACCGAAATCTCAAGGTTCTTC
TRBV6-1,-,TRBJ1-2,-,CASSEGTNYGYTF,TGTGCCAGCAGTGAGGGGACTAACTATGGCTACACCTTC
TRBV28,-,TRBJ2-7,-,CASSSSPTIYEQYF,TGTGCCAGCAGCTCTTCCCCGACTATCTACGAGCAGTACTTC
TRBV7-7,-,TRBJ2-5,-,CASSYGPQETQYF,TGTGCCAGCAGCTACGGGCCTCAAGAGACCCAGTACTTC
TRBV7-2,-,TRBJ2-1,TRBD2,CASSLRPRGGIEQFF,TGTGCCAGCAGCCTAAGACCTCGCGGGGGGATTGAGCAGTTCTTC
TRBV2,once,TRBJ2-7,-,CASSRYTSYEQYF,TGTGCCAGCAGCCGGTATACCTCCTACGAGCAGTACTTC
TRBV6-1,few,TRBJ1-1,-,CASTSRTSDTEAFF,TGTGCCAGCACGTCGCGGACATCCGACACTGAAGCTTTCTTT
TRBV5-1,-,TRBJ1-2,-,CASGWAETGEYYGYTF,TGCGCCAGCGGCTGGGCGGAGACCGGGGAATACTATGGCTACACCTTC
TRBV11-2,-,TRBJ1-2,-,CASSLSQGTNYGYTF,TGTGCCAGCAGCTTATCCCAGGGGACTAACTATGGCTACACCTTC
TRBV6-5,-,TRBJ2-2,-,CATRAGGNTGELFF,TGTGCCACGCGTGCGGGCGGAAACACCGGGGAGCTGTTTTTT
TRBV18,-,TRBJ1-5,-,CASSGWGGGNQPQHF,TGTGCCAGCTCAGGATGGGGTGGAGGCAATCAGCCCCAGCATTTT
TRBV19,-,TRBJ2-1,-,CASSMTRVGPSGAGSYNEQFF,TGTGCCAGTAGTATGACCCGGGTGGGACCTAGTGGCGCCGGGTCCTACAATGAGCAGTTCTTC
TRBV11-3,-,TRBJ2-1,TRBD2,CASSPNGTSGSRVYEQFF,TGTGCCAGCAGCCCCAATGGGACTAGCGGGAGTCGCGTCTATGAGCAGTTCTTC
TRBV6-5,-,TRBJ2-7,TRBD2,CASSRRTSGRNEQYF,TGTGCCAGCAGTCGGCGGACTAGCGGGAGAAACGAGCAGTACTTC
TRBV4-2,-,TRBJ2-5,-,CASSPRAGSKETQYF,TGTGCCAGCAGCCCGAGGGCAGGATCCAAAGAGACCCAGTACTTC
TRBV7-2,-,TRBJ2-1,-,CASSRGRLNEQFF,TGTGCCAGCAGTCGCGGGCGACTGAATGAGCAGTTCTTC
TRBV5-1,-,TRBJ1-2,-,CASSLIGDYGYTF,TGCGCCAGCAGCTTGATAGGTGACTATGGCTACACCTTC
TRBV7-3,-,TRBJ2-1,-,CASSLFGRGEQFF,TGTGCCAGCAGCTTATTTGGTAGGGGTGAGCAGTTCTTC
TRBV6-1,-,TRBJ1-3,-,CASSEVERNTIYF,TGTGCCAGCAGTGAAGTAGAGAGAAACACCATATATTTT
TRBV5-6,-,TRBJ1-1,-,CASSPIGGAGTEAFF,TGTGCCAGCAGCCCGATAGGGGGGGCGGGCACTGAAGCTTTCTTT
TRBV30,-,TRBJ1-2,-,CAWSVWGPHGYGYTF,TGTGCCTGGAGTGTATGGGGACCGCATGGCTATGGCTACACCTTC
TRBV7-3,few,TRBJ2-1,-,CASSLKGGNNEQFF,TGTGCCAGCAGCTTAAAGGGTGGCAACAATGAGCAGTTCTTC
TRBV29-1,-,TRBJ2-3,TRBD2,CSVDSGGDTQYF,TGCAGCGTTGATTCGGGGGGGGATACGCAGTATTTT
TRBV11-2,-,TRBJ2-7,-,CASSLDRYEQYF,TGTGCCAGCAGCTTAGACAGGTACGAGCAGTACTTC
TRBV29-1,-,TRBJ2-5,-,CSVQGLAETQYF,TGCAGCGTTCAGGGTCTCGCAGAGACCCAGTACTTC
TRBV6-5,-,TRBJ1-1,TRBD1,CASRQGADTEAFF,TGTGCCAGCAGACAGGGGGCGGACACTGAAGCTTTCTTT
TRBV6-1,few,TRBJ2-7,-,CASRRMGSSYEQYF,TGTGCCAGCAGAAGAATGGGGAGCTCCTACGAGCAGTACTTC
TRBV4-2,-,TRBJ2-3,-,CASSNPGATVEETQYF,TGTGCCAGCAGTAACCCGGGGGCTACAGTCGAAGAGACGCAGTATTTT
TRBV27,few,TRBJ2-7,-,CASSGPRKGSSYEQYF,TGTGCCAGCAGTGGCCCCCGTAAGGGAAGCTCCTACGAGCAGTACTTC
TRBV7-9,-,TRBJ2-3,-,CASSRSGQTTDTQYF,TGTGCCAGCAGCCGATCAGGACAAACTACAGATACGCAGTATTTT
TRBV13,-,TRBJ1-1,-,CASSKGRRNTEAFF,TGTGCCAGCAGCAAAGGACGGAGAAACACTGAAGCTTTCTTT
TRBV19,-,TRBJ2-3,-,CASSPADPDTQYF,TGTGCCAGTAGTCCGGCGGACCCAGATACGCAGTATTTT
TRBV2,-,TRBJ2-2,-,CASSDIGLTGELFF,TGTGCCAGCAGTGATATCGGGCTCACCGGGGAGCTGTTTTTT
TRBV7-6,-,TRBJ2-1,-,CASSPDSSRYNEQFF,TGTGCCAGCAGCCCAGACTCGTCGAGATACAATGAGCAGTTCTTC
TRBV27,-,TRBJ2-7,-,CASSPGRFAYEQYF,TGTGCCAGCAGCCCGGGGAGGTTCGCCTACGAGCAGTACTTC
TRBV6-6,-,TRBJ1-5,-,CASSYSGRDQPQHF,TGTGCCAGCAGTTACTCAGGGAGGGATCAGCCCCAGCATTTT
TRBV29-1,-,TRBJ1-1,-,CSALLTAGVTEAFF,TGCAGCGCACTCCTAACTGCGGGCGTCACTGAAGCTTTCTTT
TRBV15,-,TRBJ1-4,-,CATSRDWALRSEKLFF,TGTGCCACCAGCAGAGATTGGGCATTAAGATCGGAAAAACTGTTTTTT
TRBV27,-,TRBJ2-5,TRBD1,CASRALDRGRETQYF,TGTGCCAGCAGGGCCCTCGACAGGGGAAGGGAGACCCAGTACTTC
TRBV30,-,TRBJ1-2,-,CAWSVGEVGGYTF,TGTGCCTGGAGTGTGGGGGAGGTGGGAGGCTACACCTTC
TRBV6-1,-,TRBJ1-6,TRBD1,CASARDRVNSPLHF,TGTGCCAGCGCCCGGGACAGGGTTAATTCACCCCTCCACTTT
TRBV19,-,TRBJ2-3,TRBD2,CASSIYREGDTQYF,TGTGCCAGTAGTATTTATCGGGAGGGTGATACGCAGTATTTT
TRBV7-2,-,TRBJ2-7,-,CASSFSISEQYF,TGTGCCAGCAGCTTTTCCATTTCCGAGCAGTACTTC
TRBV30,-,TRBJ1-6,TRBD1,CAWSALPRDSYNSPLHF,TGTGCCTGGAGTGCACTACCCAGGGACAGTTATAATTCACCCCTCCACTTT
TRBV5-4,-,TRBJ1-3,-,CASSFGNTIYF,TGTGCCAGCAGCTTTGGAAACACCATATATTTT
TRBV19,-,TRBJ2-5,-,CASSMGRITQETQYF,TGTGCCAGTAGTATGGGACGGATAACCCAAGAGACCCAGTACTTC
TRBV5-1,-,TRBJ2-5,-,CASSAGTQKQETQYF,TGCGCCAGCAGCGCCGGGACACAGAAACAAGAGACCCAGTACTTC
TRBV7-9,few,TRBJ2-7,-,CASSLTGPGEQYF,TGTGCCAGCAGCTTGACAGGCCCCGGGGAGCAGTACTTC
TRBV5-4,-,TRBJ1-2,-,CASSLGGTFDYGYTF,TGTGCCAGCAGCTTAGGGGGTACGTTTGACTATGGCTACACCTTC
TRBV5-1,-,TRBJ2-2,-,CASSQRTGNTGELFF,TGCGCCAGCAGCCAGAGGACCGGGAACACCGGGGAGCTGTTTTTT